The rows below give T cell receptor beta chains drawn from one sample of a study of shared clonotypes between healthy human individuals. Assay used: immunoSEQ multiplex PCR; TCRdb lists only in-frame clones, some missing. Of 600,000 to 800,000 clones listed, about two thirds are singletons. Sequences were obtained from memory CD4+ T cells sorted from blood. These receptors were obtained from a woman aged 25 to 39 in good health. Each CDR3 is given with its conserved first and last residue. Each record gives: CDR3 DNA, CDR3 protein, clone size, V gene, D gene, J gene. A D gene is named only where the DNA matches it firmly. Some rows mark clone size as missing; the rest say once, few, many or name a class of expanded clone.

DNA: TGTGCCAGCAGCTTAGTATGGGATCGGACAGATACGCAGTATTTT
CDR3: CASSLVWDRTDTQYF
size: .
V: TRBV11-2
D: .
J: TRBJ2-3

DNA: TGTGCCAGCAGCCCCGTCCTAGCGGGAGGCAGTGAGCAGTTCTTC
CDR3: CASSPVLAGGSEQFF
size: .
V: TRBV7-9
D: TRBD2
J: TRBJ2-1

DNA: TGTGCCAGCTCAAAACAGTTGATGGAGACTAGCGGGGACTACGAGCAGTACTTC
CDR3: CASSKQLMETSGDYEQYF
size: .
V: TRBV2
D: TRBD2
J: TRBJ2-7

DNA: TGTGCCAGCAGTTGGGGAGACATAAACACTGAAGCTTTCTTT
CDR3: CASSWGDINTEAFF
size: .
V: TRBV28
D: .
J: TRBJ1-1

DNA: TGTGCCAGCACAACAGGGAACACTGAAGCTTTCTTT
CDR3: CASTTGNTEAFF
size: .
V: TRBV5-8
D: .
J: TRBJ1-1

DNA: TGTGCCAGCAACCAGCGCCCCGGGAGAACCTACGAGCAGTACTTC
CDR3: CASNQRPGRTYEQYF
size: few
V: TRBV6-1
D: .
J: TRBJ2-7

DNA: TGTGCCAGCAGCACGCGACAGGGCCACAGCTCCTACGAGCAGTACTTC
CDR3: CASSTRQGHSSYEQYF
size: .
V: TRBV7-9
D: TRBD1
J: TRBJ2-7

DNA: TGTGCCAGCAGCCGAGACCCGGGACAGGGTTACGAGCAGTACTTC
CDR3: CASSRDPGQGYEQYF
size: .
V: TRBV5-5
D: TRBD1
J: TRBJ2-7

DNA: TGTGCCAGCAGCTTCGGCAGGGCCCGCTTGGGCATTCAGTACTTC
CDR3: CASSFGRARLGIQYF
size: .
V: TRBV5-6
D: .
J: TRBJ2-4

DNA: TGTGCCAGCAGCCCGGGACTAGCGGGAGGGCCGAGGGGAGATACGCAGTATTTT
CDR3: CASSPGLAGGPRGDTQYF
size: .
V: TRBV7-9
D: TRBD2
J: TRBJ2-3

DNA: TGTGCCAGCAGTTCCAACCTCTACCAGGGGGCGCAGGTGAATGAGCAGTTCTTC
CDR3: CASSSNLYQGAQVNEQFF
size: .
V: TRBV27
D: TRBD1
J: TRBJ2-1

DNA: TGTGCCAGCAGCCAGGGGGCGGGCAGCAAGCAGTTCTTC
CDR3: CASSQGAGSKQFF
size: many
V: TRBV7-2
D: TRBD1
J: TRBJ2-1

DNA: TGTGCCAGCAGCTCACGGACAGGGACCTACGAGCAGTACTTC
CDR3: CASSSRTGTYEQYF
size: .
V: TRBV7-9
D: TRBD1
J: TRBJ2-7

DNA: TGTGCCAGTACCCCCCTCGGCAGGGGTCTTCCAGAGACCCAGTACTTC
CDR3: CASTPLGRGLPETQYF
size: .
V: TRBV19
D: .
J: TRBJ2-5

DNA: TGTGCCAGCAGCTTAGCCTGGGACACCGGGGAGCTGTTTTTT
CDR3: CASSLAWDTGELFF
size: .
V: TRBV11-2
D: .
J: TRBJ2-2

DNA: TGTGCCAGCATCCGTCAGGGTAGCTACAATGAGCAGTTCTTC
CDR3: CASIRQGSYNEQFF
size: .
V: TRBV5-4
D: .
J: TRBJ2-1

DNA: TGTGCCATCAGGGACGTTTTGAACACTGAAGCTTTCTTT
CDR3: CAIRDVLNTEAFF
size: .
V: TRBV10-3
D: .
J: TRBJ1-1

DNA: TGTGCCAGTGGAAGACCCGGCGGGGAGACCCAGTACTTC
CDR3: CASGRPGGETQYF
size: .
V: TRBV19
D: .
J: TRBJ2-5

DNA: TGTGCCAGCAGTGAACAGTACTTTTTAAACGAGGGCAATGAGCAGTTCTTC
CDR3: CASSEQYFLNEGNEQFF
size: .
V: TRBV6-1
D: .
J: TRBJ2-1

DNA: TGTGCCAGCAGTTCTCAAGCGGGAGGCACCTACAATGAGCAGTTCTTC
CDR3: CASSSQAGGTYNEQFF
size: once
V: TRBV6-5
D: TRBD2
J: TRBJ2-1

DNA: TGTGCCAGTAGTTCCCCGTGGTTCACTTCTATAGGGCAGCCCCAGCATTTT
CDR3: CASSSPWFTSIGQPQHF
size: .
V: TRBV19
D: .
J: TRBJ1-5

DNA: TGCGCCAGCAGCCAAGATCGGGGGGTTCGGTCCGAGCAGTACTTC
CDR3: CASSQDRGVRSEQYF
size: .
V: TRBV4-1
D: TRBD2
J: TRBJ2-7

DNA: TGTGCCAGCAGCCAAGGGAGGCCACAAGAGACCCAGTACTTC
CDR3: CASSQGRPQETQYF
size: .
V: TRBV14
D: .
J: TRBJ2-5

DNA: TGTGCCAGTAGTATTTTAACAGGGGTCACCGGGGAGCTGTTTTTT
CDR3: CASSILTGVTGELFF
size: .
V: TRBV19
D: TRBD1
J: TRBJ2-2

DNA: TGTGCCAGCAGCTTTGGGGGGCCCCAGCATTTT
CDR3: CASSFGGPQHF
size: .
V: TRBV7-8
D: .
J: TRBJ1-5

DNA: TGCAGCGTCTGGGAGGGAAACGAGCAGTACTTC
CDR3: CSVWEGNEQYF
size: many
V: TRBV29-1
D: TRBD2
J: TRBJ2-7

DNA: TGTGCCAGCAGCTTTTCGGGACTAGCGGGCCGCACCGGGGAGCTGTTTTTT
CDR3: CASSFSGLAGRTGELFF
size: .
V: TRBV5-6
D: TRBD2
J: TRBJ2-2

DNA: TGTGCCAGCAGCTCCGATACAGGGTCCCCTTACAATGAGCAGTTCTTC
CDR3: CASSSDTGSPYNEQFF
size: .
V: TRBV7-3
D: .
J: TRBJ2-1

DNA: TGTGCCAGCAGTAATCCACCTTCCTACGAGCAGTACTTC
CDR3: CASSNPPSYEQYF
size: .
V: TRBV25-1
D: .
J: TRBJ2-7

DNA: TGTGCCAGCAGCTTAGCTGGGGGGGGTGAGACCCAGTACTTC
CDR3: CASSLAGGGETQYF
size: .
V: TRBV7-7
D: TRBD2
J: TRBJ2-5

DNA: TGCGCCAGCAGCTTGTCGCGAGCTGGTGGCAATGAGCAGTTCTTC
CDR3: CASSLSRAGGNEQFF
size: .
V: TRBV5-1
D: .
J: TRBJ2-1

DNA: TGCGCCAGCAGTCTCAGAACACCGGAGCGCCCCGGGAGATCCGAGCAGTACTTC
CDR3: CASSLRTPERPGRSEQYF
size: .
V: TRBV5-1
D: .
J: TRBJ2-7

DNA: TGTGCCAGCAGCTTAAATGGAGGGGATCAGCCCCAGCATTTT
CDR3: CASSLNGGDQPQHF
size: few
V: TRBV7-2
D: .
J: TRBJ1-5

DNA: TGTGCCGCCAAGAGCGGGCTCCAAGGGGATGAGCAGTTCTTC
CDR3: CAAKSGLQGDEQFF
size: few
V: TRBV30
D: .
J: TRBJ2-1

DNA: TGTGCCAGCAGCCAAGGGGGGACGTCGATTGAGCAGTTCTTC
CDR3: CASSQGGTSIEQFF
size: .
V: TRBV4-2
D: .
J: TRBJ2-1

DNA: TGTGCCAGCAGCCTTAGGGACAGAGAAGCTAACTATGGCTACACCTTC
CDR3: CASSLRDREANYGYTF
size: .
V: TRBV5-6
D: TRBD1
J: TRBJ1-2

DNA: TGTGCCAGCAGCTTGGTGGCTCTAGGAGGACATGAGCAGTTCTTC
CDR3: CASSLVALGGHEQFF
size: .
V: TRBV5-8
D: .
J: TRBJ2-1

DNA: TGCGCCAGCAGCCGTGACTCAAGCTCCTACAATGAGCAGTTCTTC
CDR3: CASSRDSSSYNEQFF
size: .
V: TRBV5-1
D: .
J: TRBJ2-1

DNA: TGTGCCAGCAGTGACTCCGGCGGCTTCCAAGAGACCCAGTACTTC
CDR3: CASSDSGGFQETQYF
size: .
V: TRBV2
D: .
J: TRBJ2-5

DNA: TGTGCCAGCAGTTTGGGTGGGGCCTATGGCTACACCTTC
CDR3: CASSLGGAYGYTF
size: .
V: TRBV28
D: .
J: TRBJ1-2

DNA: TGTGCCAGCAGCTTAGCCGGCACCCGGAACACTGAAGCTTTCTTT
CDR3: CASSLAGTRNTEAFF
size: .
V: TRBV11-2
D: .
J: TRBJ1-1

DNA: TGTGCCATCAGCGACTATGGGAGCGAGCAGTACTTC
CDR3: CAISDYGSEQYF
size: .
V: TRBV10-3
D: .
J: TRBJ2-7

DNA: TGTGCCAGCAGTGAATGGAGGGGGCGAGGCTATGGCTACACCTTC
CDR3: CASSEWRGRGYGYTF
size: once
V: TRBV25-1
D: TRBD1
J: TRBJ1-2

DNA: TGTGCCAGCAGCTCCCACAGGGGATATGGCTACACCTTC
CDR3: CASSSHRGYGYTF
size: .
V: TRBV14
D: TRBD1
J: TRBJ1-2

DNA: TGCGCCAGCAGCCTAGGACTAGCGGGAGATGAGCAGTTCTTC
CDR3: CASSLGLAGDEQFF
size: .
V: TRBV5-1
D: TRBD2
J: TRBJ2-1

DNA: TGTGCCAGCAGCTTAGCGGGGACCACCTACGAGCAGTACTTC
CDR3: CASSLAGTTYEQYF
size: .
V: TRBV7-9
D: .
J: TRBJ2-7

DNA: TGTGCCAGCAGCTTTTGGGTCAGCCGTGATCAGCCCCAGCATTTT
CDR3: CASSFWVSRDQPQHF
size: .
V: TRBV7-2
D: .
J: TRBJ1-5

DNA: TGTGCCAGCAGATCCGGACGGGAGAACACTGAAGCTTTCTTT
CDR3: CASRSGRENTEAFF
size: many
V: TRBV6-5
D: .
J: TRBJ1-1

DNA: TGTGCCAGCAAAGGGCCGGGACCCGGGGAGCTGTTTTTT
CDR3: CASKGPGPGELFF
size: .
V: TRBV28
D: .
J: TRBJ2-2

DNA: TGTGCCAGCAAAGGGGGGAGGCGGTTTAGCTCCTACGAGCAGTACTTC
CDR3: CASKGGRRFSSYEQYF
size: .
V: TRBV28
D: .
J: TRBJ2-7

DNA: TGCGCCAGCAGCCAGACGGGACAGGGGATATGGCTGGCTTTCTTT
CDR3: CASSQTGQGIWLAFF
size: .
V: TRBV5-1
D: TRBD1
J: TRBJ1-1

DNA: TGTGCCAGCAGCGCCGTCTGGCAGGGCGGGAATGAAAAACTGTTTTTT
CDR3: CASSAVWQGGNEKLFF
size: .
V: TRBV7-8
D: .
J: TRBJ1-4

DNA: TGTGCCAGCAGCTTGAGCGCAAGCTCCTACAATGAGCAGTTCTTC
CDR3: CASSLSASSYNEQFF
size: .
V: TRBV6-4
D: .
J: TRBJ2-1